This T cell receptor beta chain was identified during a study of shared clonotypes between healthy human individuals. Trimming pared 0 bases from V and 5 bases from J, leaving 16 bases between. This CDR3 spans 16 amino acids. Germline V CDR1 and CDR2: MNHNY, SVGAGI (reference sequence). In regard to this clone: Antigen unknown.

Study-wide results and limits: Estimated richness was generally greater in naive than memory subsets.

Deep level was the assay's run setting. Only in-frame clones appear in the TCRdb table, and some are missing; sequencing was by immunoSEQ multiplex PCR. The sample gives 1,500,000 or so clones, around 97% of which show up once; more than 0.9% is in the top ten. Sample: naive CD4+ T cells sorted from blood. The subset was: CD45RA+ positively selected. The TCR originated in a man aged 25-45 years in good health. V usage is TRBV6-6 and J usage is TRBJ2-5; possible D gene TRBD2, 5 bases. The CDR3 DNA reads TGTGCCAGCAGTTACTCGAGGTTACAGAGGGAGGAGACCCAGTACTTC. Translation gives CASSYSRLQREETQYF.